This T cell receptor (beta chain) was recovered during a study of blood T cells in healthy people across ages. Study outcomes and limitations: Observed TCR beta diversity per million T cells went down as age went up. This fall followed a roughly linear course with age.

Through a sample-barcoded 5' primer and a J-beta primer mix, a second PCR was run for about 6 to 11 cycles. TCRdb re-called the 5' RACE reads through MiXCR, storing one row per CDR3 protein. The sample shows 650,000 to 950,000 distinct CDR3 sequences, roughly 44% of them seen only once. With respect to this clonotype: The target antigen is unknown.

The germline V gene encodes CDR1 SGHNT and CDR2 YYREEE (reference sequence). This CDR3 is built from 16 residues. Trimming took off 1 base at V and 8 bases at J, with 18 bases between the two ends. The sequenced material came from blood. This clonotype was obtained from a man between 60 and 70 years old in good health. The chain carries TRBV5-4 and TRBJ1-4; TRBD1 might be the D (5 bases). For the CDR3, the DNA is TGTGCCAGCAGCTTGACATCCGGGGGAATAGGGGAAAAACTGTTTTTT. It is translated as CASSLTSGGIGEKLFF. The full variable domain, with the rest looked up from reference TRBV5-4 and TRBJ1-4, is ETGVTQSPTHLIKTRGQQVTLRCSSQSGHNTVSWYQQALGQGPQFIFQYYREEENGRGNFPPRFSGLQFPNYSSELNVNALELDDSALYLCASSLTSGGIGEKLFFGSGTQLSVL.